This T cell receptor beta chain derives from a study of T cells in Graves' hyperthyroidism and ophthalmopathy. The CDR3 spans 17 residues. The germline gives CDR1 MNHEY, CDR2 SVGAGI. J was trimmed by 7 bases and V by 3 bases; bases with no gene match: 10. A roughly 10 ml volume of fresh peripheral blood provided the PBMCs. This clonotype appeared a few times. Amplified regions were TCR beta CDR3 sequences from RNA transcripts. With the HTBI primer set, the TCR CDR3 went through a first round of RT-PCR. TCRdb independently ran MiXCR on the multiplex PCR reads; one entry per CDR3 protein. The sample contains approximately 530,000 distinct CDR3 sequences, around 20% of which appear only once.

The sequencing input was blood. The sequence came from a man in his forties with Graves' ophthalmopathy. This chain links TRBV6-5 with TRBJ1-6; 9 positions agree with TRBD1. DNA of the CDR3: TGTGCCAGCAGTTATCTCGCATCGGGACAGGGAAATTCACCCCTCCACTTT. This translates into CASSYLASGQGNSPLHF.